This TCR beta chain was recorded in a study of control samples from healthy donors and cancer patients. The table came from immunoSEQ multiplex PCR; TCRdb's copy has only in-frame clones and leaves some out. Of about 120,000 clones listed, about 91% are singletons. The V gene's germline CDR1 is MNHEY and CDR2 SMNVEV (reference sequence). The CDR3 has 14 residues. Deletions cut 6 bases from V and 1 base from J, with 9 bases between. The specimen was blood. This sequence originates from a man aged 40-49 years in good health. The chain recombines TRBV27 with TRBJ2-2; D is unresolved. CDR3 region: CASRRTENTGELFF. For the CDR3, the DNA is TGTGCCAGCAGGCGGACCGAGAACACCGGGGAGCTGTTTTTT.